A selection of T cell receptor beta chains follows, all from one sample in a study of blood T cell repertoires in COVID-19. Clones were read by immunoSEQ multiplex PCR, and TCRdb kept only the in-frame ones, dropping some. The sample has 110,000 to 150,000 clones; roughly 85% are singletons. The sequencing sample was made of peripheral blood. All receptors derive from a man aged 45-65 years with acute or convalescent COVID-19. CDR3s include the opening cysteine and the closing phenylalanine or tryptophan. The order of the fields is J gene, V gene, clone size, D gene, CDR3 DNA, CDR3 protein. D genes are given only for firm matches. Rows may omit the clone size; those that give it use once, few, many or a size class.

>TRBJ2-1|TRBV19|NA|TRBD1
TGTGCCAGTAGTATAGGGACAGGGAGGACGTGGCAGTTCTTC
CASSIGTGRTWQFF
>TRBJ2-5|TRBV5-1|NA|NA
TGCGCCAGCAGCTTGGAAGGACTACTGGAAGAGACCCAGTACTTC
CASSLEGLLEETQYF
>TRBJ1-3|TRBV11-3|NA|NA
TGTGCCAGCAGCTTGGTAGGGGCTGGAAACACCATATATTTT
CASSLVGAGNTIYF
>TRBJ1-6|TRBV30|NA|NA
TGTGCCTGGAGTGTACCAGGGCTCGGTAATTCACCCCTCCACTTT
CAWSVPGLGNSPLHF
>TRBJ1-4|TRBV18|NA|NA
TGTGCCAGCTCACCCGCCCTGGAGGGTGAAAAACTGTTTTTT
CASSPALEGEKLFF
>TRBJ1-3|TRBV7-2|NA|TRBD1
TGTGCCAGCAGCCAAACAGGGGGAGGCCCTGGAAACACCATATATTTT
CASSQTGGGPGNTIYF
>TRBJ1-2|TRBV9|NA|NA
TGTGCCAGCAGCGGATCGACAGGCGACGGGTATGGCTACACCTTC
CASSGSTGDGYGYTF
>TRBJ2-1|TRBV19|NA|TRBD2
TGTGCCAGTAGACTAACTAGCGGGAGATTCTATGAGCAGTTCTTC
CASRLTSGRFYEQFF
>TRBJ1-1|TRBV5-1|NA|NA
TGCGCCAGCAGCCTGCAGGGCGTGAACACTGAAGCTTTCTTT
CASSLQGVNTEAFF
>TRBJ1-5|TRBV27|NA|NA
TGTGCCAGCAGTTTAGGATTCAGGGGTCAGCCCCAGCATTTT
CASSLGFRGQPQHF
>TRBJ2-4|TRBV28|NA|TRBD1
TGTGCCAGCAGTTTTAGCCAGGGGGCGGACATTCAGTACTTC
CASSFSQGADIQYF
>TRBJ1-2|TRBV5-6|NA|NA
TGTGCCAGCAGCCCACTCGAAGCAAACGGTGGCTACACCTTC
CASSPLEANGGYTF
>TRBJ2-3|TRBV6-5|NA|NA
TGTGCCAGCAGTTACGGTTTCAGTGTCAGCACAGATACGCAGTATTTT
CASSYGFSVSTDTQYF
>TRBJ2-7|TRBV27|NA|TRBD1
TGTGCCAGCAGAAGACAGGGGGCTAGCTACGAGCAGTACTTC
CASRRQGASYEQYF
>TRBJ1-5|TRBV19|NA|NA
TGTGCCAGTAGTCCTCTATTTCAGCCCCAGCATTTT
CASSPLFQPQHF
>TRBJ2-7|TRBV5-1|NA|NA
TGCGCCAGCAGCTTAAGGGGGTACGAGCAGTACTTC
CASSLRGYEQYF
>TRBJ2-4|TRBV11-2|once|NA
TGTGCCAGCAGCTTAGCGAACAGAAACATTCAGTACTTC
CASSLANRNIQYF
>TRBJ1-4|TRBV10-3|NA|NA
TGTGCCATCAGTGAGGCCGTTCCGGGGACAACAACTAATGAAAAACTGTTTTTT
CAISEAVPGTTTNEKLFF
>TRBJ2-5|TRBV10-3|few|TRBD1
TGTGCCATCAGTGACCGAACGAAGGGGGACAGCGAAGGGGGCCAGTACTTC
CAISDRTKGDSEGGQYF
>TRBJ1-1|TRBV25-1|NA|TRBD1
TGTGCCAGCAGTGAATCTTGGGTCGACAGGGGAAGGAACACTGAAGCTTTCTTT
CASSESWVDRGRNTEAFF
>TRBJ2-1|TRBV5-5|NA|NA
TGTGCCAGCAGCCCTACAGGGAGGGTCAATGAGCAGTTCTTC
CASSPTGRVNEQFF
>TRBJ2-3|TRBV7-3|NA|NA
TGTGCCAGCAGCCTGGGACTCTCCACAGATACGCAGTATTTT
CASSLGLSTDTQYF
>TRBJ1-1|TRBV19|many|TRBD1
TGTGCCAGTAAACCTTCCGGGACAGCGAACACTGAAGCTTTCTTT
CASKPSGTANTEAFF
>TRBJ2-7|TRBV4-1|NA|TRBD1
TGCGCCAGCAGCCAAGAGCTCCGGACAGGGCCCTACGAGCAGTACTTC
CASSQELRTGPYEQYF
>TRBJ1-2|TRBV5-4|NA|TRBD1
TGTGCCAGCAGCTTGAGGTTAGGGGGCCAGGGGGCGAGAGGCTACACCTTC
CASSLRLGGQGARGYTF
>TRBJ2-7|TRBV30|once|TRBD1
TGTGCCTGGAGTGTGACAGGGGAGTACTACGAGCAGTACTTC
CAWSVTGEYYEQYF
>TRBJ1-2|TRBV6-4|NA|TRBD1
TGTGCCAGCAGGGGTACAGGGGGCTATGGCTACACCTTC
CASRGTGGYGYTF
>TRBJ1-4|TRBV5-1|NA|TRBD1
TGCGCCAGCAGGCCCCCTGGGACAGGGCGTACAAAACTGTTTTTT
CASRPPGTGRTKLFF
>TRBJ2-2|TRBV11-2|NA|NA
TGTGCCAGCAGCTTAGTTGCAGGCTACACCGGGGAGCTGTTTTTT
CASSLVAGYTGELFF
>TRBJ2-1|TRBV7-3|NA|NA
TGTGCCAGCAGCTCCCAAGGGGGGGCTGGCAATGAGCAGTTCTTC
CASSSQGGAGNEQFF
>TRBJ2-7|TRBV30|NA|TRBD2
TGTGCCTGGAACCTCGGACTAGCGGGGGGGCCCAACGAGCAGTACTTC
CAWNLGLAGGPNEQYF
>TRBJ2-6|TRBV7-3|NA|TRBD1
TGTGCCAGCAGCCCCTCCAGGACAGGTCGAGGCTCTGGGGCCAACGTCCTGACTTTC
CASSPSRTGRGSGANVLTF
>TRBJ2-7|TRBV9|NA|NA
TGTGCCAGCAGCGTAGGACAGAGCTCCTACGAGCAGTACTTC
CASSVGQSSYEQYF
>TRBJ1-4|TRBV5-1|NA|NA
TGCGCCAGCAGCCTAGGGGAGGGTCGTGAAAAACTGTTTTTT
CASSLGEGREKLFF
>TRBJ1-1|TRBV5-1|NA|NA
TGCGCCAGCAGCATAACCGGGACATTCACTGAAGCTTTCTTT
CASSITGTFTEAFF
>TRBJ2-3|TRBV24-1|NA|NA
TGTGCCACCAGTGATATGACCGGGGATACGCAGTATTTT
CATSDMTGDTQYF
>TRBJ2-3|TRBV5-1|NA|TRBD2
TGCGCCAGCAGCTTGGTGGGAGGGTTCAGCACAGATACGCAGTATTTT
CASSLVGGFSTDTQYF
>TRBJ1-1|TRBV7-2|NA|NA
TGTGCCAGCAGCTTATTCATCGTCGGAGACACTGAAGCTTTCTTT
CASSLFIVGDTEAFF
>TRBJ1-1|TRBV11-3|NA|NA
TGTGCCAGCAGCCAACAGGTATCCCACATGAACACTGAAGCTTTCTTT
CASSQQVSHMNTEAFF
>TRBJ2-1|TRBV27|NA|NA
TGTGCCAGCAGGCGACGACAGGAGTACAATGAGCAGTTCTTC
CASRRRQEYNEQFF
>TRBJ2-1|TRBV25-1|NA|TRBD1
TGTGCCAGCAGTGAAATGGGGGACAGCTACAATGAGCAGTTCTTC
CASSEMGDSYNEQFF
>TRBJ1-2|TRBV4-1|NA|NA
TGCGCCAGCAGCTCCCCGATCGGGTTCATAAGGCTATTGATTAGCTATGGCTACACCTTC
CASSSPIGFIRLLISYGYTF
>TRBJ2-1|TRBV11-3|NA|TRBD2
TGTGCCAGCAGCTTAAAGGGACTAGCGTTCTACAATGAGCAGTTCTTC
CASSLKGLAFYNEQFF
>TRBJ2-1|TRBV20-1|few|TRBD2
TGCAGTGCTAGTGAACTAGCGGGAGAGCTGGGGAATGAGCAGTTCTTC
CSASELAGELGNEQFF
>TRBJ2-5|TRBV11-2|NA|NA
TGTGCCAGCAGCTTATGGAGGCAAGAGACCCAGTACTTC
CASSLWRQETQYF
>TRBJ2-1|TRBV5-1|NA|TRBD1
TGCGCCAGCAGCTTGGACAGGGGCTCCTACAATGAGCAGTTCTTC
CASSLDRGSYNEQFF
>TRBJ2-1|TRBV27|NA|NA
TGTGCCAGCAGTTCCTCACCTAGCTCCTACAATGAGCAGTTCTTC
CASSSSPSSYNEQFF
>TRBJ1-1|TRBV4-1|NA|NA
TGCGCCAGCAGCCGAAGTAGGGGGAACACTGAAGCTTTCTTT
CASSRSRGNTEAFF
>TRBJ2-5|TRBV6-2/TRBV6-3|NA|TRBD2
TGTGCCAGCAGCTCTGGGCGGGGGGGCCCAGAGACCCAGTACTTC
CASSSGRGGPETQYF
>TRBJ1-2|TRBV12-3/TRBV12-4|NA|NA
TGTGCCAGCAGGACAGGCGGTGGCTACACCTTC
CASRTGGGYTF
>TRBJ1-1|TRBV5-1|NA|NA
TGCGCCAGCAGCTTACGACAGGACACTGAAGCTTTCTTT
CASSLRQDTEAFF
>TRBJ2-3|TRBV2|NA|TRBD2
TGTGCCAGCAGTGATGCAGCGGGGGGTCCAGATACGCAGTATTTT
CASSDAAGGPDTQYF
>TRBJ2-3|TRBV15|NA|TRBD2
TGTGCCACCAGCAGAGATACACTAGCGGGGATAACAGATACGCAGTATTTT
CATSRDTLAGITDTQYF
>TRBJ2-1|TRBV14|NA|TRBD1
TGTGCCAGCAGCCAGCCGAAAAACAGGGGGCAATCGTACAATGAGCAGTTCTTC
CASSQPKNRGQSYNEQFF
>TRBJ1-1|TRBV9|NA|TRBD1
TGTGCCAGCAGCGTTTCCCCCTCGACAGGGGATTTTATGAACACTGAAGCTTTCTTT
CASSVSPSTGDFMNTEAFF
>TRBJ2-6|TRBV11-3|NA|TRBD2
TGTGCCAGCAGCATGCGGGCTAGCGGGACGATCTCTGGGGCCAACGTCCTGACTTTC
CASSMRASGTISGANVLTF
>TRBJ2-7|TRBV19|few|NA
TGTGCCAGTAGTATTTCGCGGGGAGCCTACGAGCAGTACTTC
CASSISRGAYEQYF
>TRBJ1-6|TRBV27|NA|TRBD1
TGTGCCAGCAGCCCTAGGCCTACCGGGACAGGAGACTCACCCCTCCACTTT
CASSPRPTGTGDSPLHF
>TRBJ2-1|TRBV7-6|NA|TRBD2
TGTGCCAGCAGCCGCCGGGGGGATACTAGTTTCAATGAGCAGTTCTTC
CASSRRGDTSFNEQFF